Included here is one T cell receptor beta chain sequence, with context. This sample stems from a study of blood T cell repertoires in COVID-19. CDR3 length equals 17 residues. Sequenced by immunoSEQ multiplex PCR; TCRdb stores in-frame clones only, minus some. The sample lists under 80,000 clones, over 70% occurring once. What was sequenced was peripheral blood. The TCR sequence derives from a human donor in a cohort sampled during active COVID-19. This rearrangement joins TRBV21-1 to TRBJ2-7; TRBD2 was called by the table and not checked on the DNA. TRBV21-1 is described as a pseudogene. The CDR3 DNA is TGTGCCAGCAGCAAACCAAATCGTAGCGGGCCCTCCTACGAGCAGTACGTC. Translation gives CASSKPNRSGPSYEQYV.